Each of the 2 T cell receptor beta chains below was sequenced from the same sample in a study of identical twins. A single record per CDR3 protein comes from TCRdb applying MiXCR to the 5' RACE reads. The sample consists of 450,000 or so distinct CDR3 sequences, about 18% of them appearing once. The sequenced material came from naive T cells sorted from blood. The receptors come from a man aged 50 to 60 in good health.

This chain joins TRBV5-1 and TRBJ2-4; 7 bases align to TRBD1. The germline CDR1 and CDR2 sequences are SGHRS and YFSETQ. The CDR3 consists of 17 residues. J lost 1 base, V lost 4 bases, and 11 bases had no gene match. CDR3 residues: CASSPPQGIWAKNIQYF. CDR3 bases: TGCGCCAGCAGCCCCCCACAGGGGATCTGGGCCAAAAACATTCAGTACTTC. The full variable domain, with the rest looked up from reference TRBV5-1 and TRBJ2-4, is KAGVTQTPRYLIKTRGQQVTLSCSPISGHRSVSWYQQTPGQGLQFLFEYFSETQRNKGNFPGRFSGRQFSNSRSEMNVSTLELGDSALYLCASSPPQGIWAKNIQYFGAGTRLSVL.

The chain joins TRBV20-1 to TRBJ2-5, with 12 bases matching TRBD2. In germline, CDR1 is DFQATT, CDR2 SNEGSKA (reference sequence). V shed 5 bases, J shed 5 bases, and the junction held 9 bases outside the gene matches. The CDR3 sequence is 15 residues long. The CDR3 DNA sequence: TGCAGTGCTCCTCTCCTAGCGGGGGGGCCGGAGACCCAGTACTTC. Its protein is CSAPLLAGGPETQYF.